Listed here is a single TCR beta chain. This entry comes from a study of blood T cell repertoires in COVID-19. In the original workflow: Reference gene primer amplification gave nucleated cell count estimates. Sequencing used immunoSEQ multiplex PCR; TCRdb keeps in-frame clones, though not all of them. That table supplies the V and J calls and clone size; D and trimming were determined from the DNA. This sample yields a few hundred thousand clones, of which 86% are seen a single time; 3.5% to 4% belongs to the top ten. Germline CDR1 and CDR2: MNHEY and SVGAGI. V lost 6 bases to trimming and J lost 6 bases, with 18 bases between them. The CDR3 has 15 residues.

The rearrangement links TRBV6-5 to TRBJ2-1; TRBD1 might be the D (5 bases). The sequenced material came from peripheral blood. This sequence originates from a man younger than 35 with active or convalescent COVID-19. This CDR3 is CASSSIWTRRNEQFF. The CDR3 DNA follows: TGTGCCAGCAGCTCGATCTGGACAAGACGCAATGAGCAGTTCTTC.